The clone carrying this T cell receptor (beta chain) was detected ten times or more. Its antigen is currently unknown. From the 5' RACE reads, TCRdb called clonotypes with MiXCR, one entry per CDR3 protein. The sample holds just under 650,000 distinct CDR3 sequences, just over 7% seen once. This sample was included in a study of identical twins. Study-level points and caveats: Not following the same donors, the study drew its conclusions from cross-sectional statistical analysis. Weaker excess twin sharing was observed in beta out-of-frame sequences.

The sample was also linked to a second study, of yellow fever vaccine responses in identical twins. Turning to that study: Twins reportedly had a vaccine T cell response that seemed partly convergent, partly personalized.

This TCR was recovered from a young woman in good health. The sequenced sample consisted of PBMCs.

The CDR3 protein is CSASDRRSNYGYTF. The CDR3 DNA reads as TGCAGTGCTTCGGACAGAAGAAGTAACTATGGCTACACCTTC. This chain joins TRBV20-1 and TRBJ1-2; possibly TRBD1 for D (6 bases). The V end was cut by 5 bases, the J end by 1 base, with 14 bases between. Germline values: CDR1 DFQATT, CDR2 SNEGSKA (reference sequence). CDR3 length: 14 residues.